This passage covers 18 T cell receptor beta chains from one sample sequenced in a study of identical twins' blood T cells. Via MiXCR, TCRdb re-called the 5' RACE reads, giving one row per CDR3 protein. The table records 300,000 to 400,000 distinct CDR3 sequences, about 28% of them present only once. The sample taken for sequencing was PBMCs. Receptors originate from a woman aged 18-49 years in good health.

The chain combines TRBV29-1 with TRBJ2-7; D ambiguous. Trimming stripped 5 bases from V and 4 bases from J, with 12 bases between. Germline-derived CDR1 and CDR2 are SQVTM and ANQGSEA. This CDR3 region has 12 residues. The CDR3 DNA is TGCAGCGTTTACATGGGCCGTTACGAGCAGTACTTC. Translation: CSVYMGRYEQYF.

The CDR3 bases are TGCGCCAGCAGCTTGGGGGAGCAGACAGATACGCAGTATTTT. Its translation: CASSLGEQTDTQYF. V gene TRBV5-1 combines with J gene TRBJ2-3, with D perhaps TRBD2 (5 bases). This CDR3 is built from 14 residues. Deletions cut 0 bases from V and 3 bases from J, with 8 bases between. In germline, CDR1 is SGHRS, CDR2 YFSETQ.

This chain joins TRBV20-1 and TRBJ1-1; D gene ambiguous. Looked up from germline, CDR1 is DFQATT and CDR2 is SNEGSKA (reference sequence). The CDR3 extends over 13 amino acids. Trimming took off 0 bases at V and 1 base at J, with 6 bases between the two ends. The DNA of the CDR3 is TGCAGTGCTAGAGACCAAAGGAACACTGAAGCTTTCTTT. Its translation is CSARDQRNTEAFF.

This clonotype showed up just a few times. The V call is TRBV5-1, the J call TRBJ2-1; D is perhaps TRBD1 (6 bases). The germline gives CDR1 SGHRS, CDR2 YFSETQ. With 2 bases removed from V and 0 bases from J, the gap between germline ends came to 21 bases. This CDR3 is 19 amino acids long. CDR3 sequence: CASSFVPVSDRSSYNEQFF. The CDR3 coding sequence is TGCGCCAGCAGCTTCGTTCCCGTTTCGGACAGAAGCTCCTACAATGAGCAGTTCTTC.

The chain has TRBV9 and TRBJ1-3; no clear D. The CDR3 consists of 14 residues. The V end lost 3 bases, the J end lost 4 bases, and 11 bases lay between the germline ends. Germline loops: CDR1 SGDLS, CDR2 YYNGEE. The CDR3 protein is CASSGSSVGNTIYF. CDR3 coding DNA: TGTGCCAGCAGCGGGAGTTCGGTGGGAAACACCATATATTTT.

This clonotype occurred a few times. This chain links TRBV29-1 with TRBJ2-3; 8 nucleotides align to TRBD1. V lost 7 bases and J lost 4; bases outside the gene matches: 4. The length of the CDR3 is 12 residues. Germline loops: CDR1 SQVTM, CDR2 ANQGSEA. In nucleotides, the CDR3 is TGCAGCGCCCGACAGGGGTCAGATACGCAGTATTTT. Its translation: CSARQGSDTQYF.

Comments on this clonotype: This sequence may be a read error, since a much larger clone differs from it by one base. This chain uses TRBV18 with TRBJ1-1; 7 positions agree with TRBD1. There are 14 residues in the CDR3. Germline CDR1 and CDR2: KGHSH and LQKENI. The DNA of the CDR3 is TGTGCCAGCTCACCACCCCTTTGGACAGGCTGGGCTTTATTT. It encodes CASSPPLWTGWALF.

The chain couples TRBV12-3 or TRBV12-4 to TRBJ2-7, with a weak D call TRBD2 (5 bases). Trimming removed 8 bases from V and 3 bases from J, with 14 bases in between. CDR3 size: 13 residues. CDR3 region: CASRGRSHYEQYF. DNA of the CDR3: TGTGCCAGCCGAGGGCGCTCCCACTACGAGCAGTACTTC.

The chain joins TRBV20-1 to TRBJ2-3; 8 positions agree with TRBD2. The V segment lost 0 bases and the J segment 3 bases; nucleotides outside the gene matches: 8. Germline assignment: CDR1 DFQATT and CDR2 SNEGSKA (reference sequence). This CDR3 comprises 16 residues. The CDR3 loop is CSARDWGTRNTDTQYF. The CDR3 DNA sequence: TGCAGTGCTAGAGATTGGGGGACTAGAAATACAGATACGCAGTATTTT.

The chain couples TRBV5-1 to TRBJ2-1; D unresolved. The ends were cut back, 7 bases at V and 1 base at J, with 15 bases in the middle. The CDR3 consists of 15 residues. In germline, CDR1 is SGHRS, CDR2 YFSETQ. CDR3 sequence: CASRVGPRSYNEQFF. The CDR3, as DNA: TGCGCCAGCCGTGTTGGACCGAGGTCCTACAATGAGCAGTTCTTC.

The chain joins TRBV29-1 to TRBJ1-1; 7 bases are a match to TRBD1. After removal of 6 bases from V and 3 bases from J, the junction contained 10 bases not matched to a gene. Germline CDR1 SQVTM, CDR2 ANQGSEA. The CDR3 is made up of 14 amino acids. Here the CDR3 reads CSVGTGVSYTEAFF. Here the CDR3 DNA reads TGCAGCGTCGGAACAGGGGTTTCCTACACTGAAGCTTTCTTT.

The V call is TRBV19, the J call TRBJ1-2; 7 nucleotides align to TRBD1. The CDR3 spans 17 residues. Trimming at V came to 3 bases and at J to 1 base, leaving 11 bases not matched to a gene. Germline V gene sequence: CDR1 LNHDA, CDR2 SQIVND (reference sequence). The CDR3 region is CASSISALTGVNYGYTF. The CDR3, as DNA: TGTGCCAGTAGTATCTCGGCGCTCACAGGGGTTAACTATGGCTACACCTTC.

This clonotype has a handful of counts. The J gene is TRBJ1-4, the V gene TRBV20-1; D perhaps matches TRBD1 (6 bases). Germline V gene data show CDR1 as DFQATT and CDR2 as SNEGSKA (reference sequence). V gave up 3 bases and J gave up 2 bases, with 7 bases separating them. The CDR3 sequence is 13 residues long. CDR3 nucleotides: TGCAGTGCTAGTCAGGGGACTAATGAAAAACTGTTTTTT. Protein: CSASQGTNEKLFF.

The V call is TRBV18, the J call TRBJ2-7; possibly TRBD1 for D (6 bases). V was cut by 6 bases and J by 4 bases, with 13 bases left in between. CDR3 length: 13 amino acids. In germline, CDR1 is KGHSH, CDR2 LQKENI. As DNA, the CDR3 is TGTGCCAGCTCGCCAGACAGGATTTACGAGCAGTACTTC. As protein: CASSPDRIYEQYF.

The chain links TRBV5-1 to TRBJ1-5; 7 bases agree with TRBD1. This CDR3 has 15 amino acids. J was trimmed by 0 bases and V by 6 bases; bases with no gene match: 6. CDR1 is SGHRS, CDR2 YFSETQ, per germline. The CDR3: CASILWDSSNQPQHF. CDR3 sequence (DNA): TGCGCCAGCATCCTCTGGGACAGTAGCAATCAGCCCCAGCATTTT.

The J gene is TRBJ2-5, the V gene TRBV11-2, with 11 nucleotides matching TRBD2. This CDR3 has 18 amino acids. Germline values: CDR1 SGHAT, CDR2 FQNNGV. After removal of 6 bases from V and 2 bases from J, the junction contained 14 bases not matched to a gene. The chain's CDR3 is CASRALVSGGANQETQYF. CDR3 bases: TGTGCCAGCAGAGCACTTGTTAGCGGGGGGGCGAATCAAGAGACCCAGTACTTC.

This clonotype was seen many times. The V and J genes are TRBV18 and TRBJ2-3; the D gene is possibly TRBD1 (6 bases). Trimming took 3 bases from V and 5 from J, leaving 12 bases between them. This CDR3 is 14 amino acids long. CDR1 and CDR2 from the germline V gene are KGHSH and LQKENI. The CDR3 nucleotides are TGTGCCAGCTCACCGAACAGGGTCGGAGATACGCAGTATTTT. Protein product: CASSPNRVGDTQYF. Full variable domain (rest looked up from reference TRBV18 and TRBJ2-3): NAGVMQNPRHLVRRRGQEARLRCSPMKGHSHVYWYRQLPEEGLKFMVYLQKENIIDESGMPKERFSAEFPKEGPSILRIQQVVRGDSAAYFCASSPNRVGDTQYFGPGTRLTVL.

This clonotype was recorded a few times. V and J are TRBV10-3 and TRBJ2-1; D is unclear. Germline CDR1 is ENHRY and CDR2 is SYGVKD. V lost 0 bases to trimming and J lost 8 bases, with 5 bases between them. This CDR3 is 12 amino acids long. The CDR3: CAISESSYEQFF. Written as DNA, the CDR3 is TGTGCCATCAGTGAGTCGAGCTATGAGCAGTTCTTC.